This TCR beta chain was identified during a study of blood T cell repertoires in COVID-19. At the level of the study: Collection of acute and convalescent COVID-19 samples took place in the United States, Italy and Spain. In each case, the material was cDNA or gDNA derived from T cells, B-cell-depleted T cells, or PBMCs.

Germline CDR1 is MDHEN and CDR2 is SYDVKM. V was clipped by 6 bases and J by 3 bases; unmatched bases: 13. The CDR3 runs to 17 residues. Authors' methods: Reference gene primer amplification gave estimated nucleated cell counts. Here immunoSEQ multiplex PCR was the method, and the copy in TCRdb shows in-frame clones only, minus some. The D gene and trimming were derived from the DNA, and the V and J assignments and clone size from that table. The sample lists about 210,000 clones; around four fifths were seen once. The genes are TRBV28 and TRBJ2-7; 11 bases map to TRBD1. This TCR came from a woman aged 45-65 years with active or convalescent COVID-19. Specimen: peripheral blood. The CDR3, as DNA: TGTGCCAGCAGAAACGGACAGGGGGCGGGTGATATCTACGAGCAGTACTTC. Protein sequence: CASRNGQGAGDIYEQYF.